The source of this TCR beta chain is a study of vaccination and CD4 T cells after COVID-19. Whole-study context: A vaccine, either BNT162b2 or mRNA-1273, was given to participants in two doses.

Treatment denoted: approximately 9-day PBMC culture with coronavirus spike peptide pools or control peptides (ViraFEST assay). At days 3 and 7, half the medium was exchanged for fresh IL-2 medium. Trimming took off 0 bases at V and 4 bases at J, with 9 bases between the two ends. The germline CDR1 and CDR2 sequences are LNHNV and YYDKDF (reference sequence). This CDR3 is 14 amino acids long. By share of the sample, this clonotype is medium-sized. The antigen is not known. Sequenced with the Oncomine TCR Beta short-read assay was DNA taken from cultured CD4+ T cells. TCRdb recomputed calls from the PCR reads with MiXCR, one row per CDR3 protein. Here the sample spans 3,000 to 4,000 distinct CDR3 sequences, around 15% being singletons.

The chain uses TRBV15 and TRBJ1-1; the D gene is possibly TRBD1 (5 bases). The material sequenced was CD4+ T cells from blood, cultured in vitro. This receptor was taken from a human donor who had recovered from COVID-19. CDR3 DNA: TGTGCCACCAGCAGAGATAGGAGGGGCACTGAAGCTTTCTTT. Translation: CATSRDRRGTEAFF.